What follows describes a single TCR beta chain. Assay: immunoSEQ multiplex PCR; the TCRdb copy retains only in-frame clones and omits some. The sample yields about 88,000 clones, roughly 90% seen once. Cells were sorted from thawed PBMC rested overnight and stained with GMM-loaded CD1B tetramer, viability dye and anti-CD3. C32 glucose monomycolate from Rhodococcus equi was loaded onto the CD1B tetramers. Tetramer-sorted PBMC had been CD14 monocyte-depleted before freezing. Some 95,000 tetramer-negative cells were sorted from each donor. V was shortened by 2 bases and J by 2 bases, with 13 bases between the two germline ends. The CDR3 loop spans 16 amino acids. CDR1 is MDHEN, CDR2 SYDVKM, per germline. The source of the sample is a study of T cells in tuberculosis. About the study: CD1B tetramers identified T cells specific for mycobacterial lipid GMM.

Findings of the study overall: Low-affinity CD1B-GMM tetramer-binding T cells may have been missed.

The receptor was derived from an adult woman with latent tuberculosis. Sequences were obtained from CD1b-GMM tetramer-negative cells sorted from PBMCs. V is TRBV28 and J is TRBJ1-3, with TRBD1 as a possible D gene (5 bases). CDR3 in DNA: TGTGCCAGCAGTTTAGAGCAGGGCTCGGCTGGAAACACCATATATTTT. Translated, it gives CASSLEQGSAGNTIYF.